This is a list of T cell receptor beta chains from one sample in a study of beta chain features in type 1 diabetes. Assay: immunoSEQ multiplex PCR; the TCRdb copy retains only in-frame clones and omits some. The sample shows hundreds of thousands of clones, about 10% of them seen only once. Sequencing input: naive CD4+ T cells from blood. Receptors originate from a woman younger than 35 in good health. Each CDR3 is given with its conserved first and last residue. Fields, in order: clone size, D gene, J gene, V gene, CDR3 DNA, CDR3 protein. A D gene is named only where the DNA matches it firmly. Only part of the rows carry a size: once, few, many, or a class if the clone is expanded.

clone_size: .
d_call: TRBD2
j_call: TRBJ2-1
v_call: TRBV7-9
cdr3_nt: TGTGCCAGCAGCTCCATCATTAGCGGGGGGGCTTCCTACAATGAGCAGTTCTTC
cdr3_aa: CASSSIISGGASYNEQFF

clone_size: .
d_call: TRBD2
j_call: TRBJ2-3
v_call: TRBV5-1
cdr3_nt: TGCGCCAGCAGGGCGACTAGCAACGACCGTACGCAGTATTTT
cdr3_aa: CASRATSNDRTQYF

clone_size: few
d_call: .
j_call: TRBJ2-7
v_call: TRBV6-1
cdr3_nt: TGTGCCAGCAACTTCGGGGGTCCCTACGAGCAGTACTTC
cdr3_aa: CASNFGGPYEQYF

clone_size: few
d_call: .
j_call: TRBJ1-4
v_call: TRBV6-5
cdr3_nt: TGTGCCAGCAGCTCAACCACGGGAAAACTGTTTTTT
cdr3_aa: CASSSTTGKLFF

clone_size: few
d_call: TRBD2
j_call: TRBJ2-5
v_call: TRBV6-1
cdr3_nt: TGTGCCAGCAGGACCGGGGGAGCGGGGGGGCCGACCCAGTACTTC
cdr3_aa: CASRTGGAGGPTQYF

clone_size: .
d_call: .
j_call: TRBJ1-1
v_call: TRBV19
cdr3_nt: TGTGCCAGTAGTATCGGCAGGGCAGGTGAAGCTTTCTTT
cdr3_aa: CASSIGRAGEAFF

clone_size: .
d_call: TRBD2
j_call: TRBJ2-3
v_call: TRBV7-7
cdr3_nt: TGTGCCAGCAGCTTGGAACTAGCGACAGATACGCAGTATTTT
cdr3_aa: CASSLELATDTQYF

clone_size: many
d_call: TRBD1
j_call: TRBJ2-1
v_call: TRBV29-1
cdr3_nt: TGCAGCAAGCGGACAGGGTACAATGAGCAGTTCTTC
cdr3_aa: CSKRTGYNEQFF

clone_size: few
d_call: TRBD2
j_call: TRBJ2-7
v_call: TRBV11-2
cdr3_nt: TGTGCCAGCAGCTTAGATCCGGGGGGGATTCCCCACGAGCAGTACTTC
cdr3_aa: CASSLDPGGIPHEQYF

clone_size: few
d_call: .
j_call: TRBJ2-5
v_call: TRBV5-4
cdr3_nt: TGTGCCAGCAGCTTGTATCGCGGCTCCGATCCGGAGACCCAGTACTTC
cdr3_aa: CASSLYRGSDPETQYF

clone_size: few
d_call: .
j_call: TRBJ2-1
v_call: TRBV11-3
cdr3_nt: TGTGCCAGCAGCTTAGATTACTCTGATGAGCAGTTCTTC
cdr3_aa: CASSLDYSDEQFF

clone_size: .
d_call: .
j_call: TRBJ2-7
v_call: TRBV14
cdr3_nt: TGTGCCAGCAGCCCGCCCGGGACAACCTCCTACGAGCAGTACTTC
cdr3_aa: CASSPPGTTSYEQYF

clone_size: few
d_call: .
j_call: TRBJ1-1
v_call: TRBV9
cdr3_nt: TGTGCCAGCAGCGCAACAGGGAGTTCCACTGAAGCTTTCTTT
cdr3_aa: CASSATGSSTEAFF

clone_size: few
d_call: .
j_call: TRBJ1-2
v_call: TRBV18
cdr3_nt: TGTGCCAGCTCACCACAAATCCTACAGGGCCTAGAGGACTATGGCTACACCTTC
cdr3_aa: CASSPQILQGLEDYGYTF

clone_size: .
d_call: .
j_call: TRBJ1-1
v_call: TRBV2
cdr3_nt: TGTGCCAGCAGTGCTTACACTGAAGCTTTCTTT
cdr3_aa: CASSAYTEAFF

clone_size: .
d_call: TRBD2
j_call: TRBJ2-5
v_call: TRBV7-8
cdr3_nt: TGTGCCAGCAGCTTGCCACGAGCGGGGGGGCGCACGGAGACCCAGTACTTC
cdr3_aa: CASSLPRAGGRTETQYF

clone_size: .
d_call: TRBD2
j_call: TRBJ2-5
v_call: TRBV7-8
cdr3_nt: TGTGCCAGCCTGCAGGGGCGACTAGCGGGAGGGAACAAGGAGACCCAGTACTTC
cdr3_aa: CASLQGRLAGGNKETQYF

clone_size: few
d_call: TRBD1
j_call: TRBJ2-6
v_call: TRBV5-1
cdr3_nt: TGCGCCAGCAGCTTGAGGACAGGGGACTCTGGGGCCAACGTCCTGACTTTC
cdr3_aa: CASSLRTGDSGANVLTF

clone_size: few
d_call: .
j_call: TRBJ1-2
v_call: TRBV7-9
cdr3_nt: TGTGCCAGCAGCTTAGCGCCGGGTAACTATGGCTACACCTTC
cdr3_aa: CASSLAPGNYGYTF

clone_size: few
d_call: TRBD2
j_call: TRBJ2-2
v_call: TRBV19
cdr3_nt: TGTGCCAGTAGTATAAGGGGACTAGCGGCCGGGGAGCTGTTTTTT
cdr3_aa: CASSIRGLAAGELFF

clone_size: few
d_call: TRBD1
j_call: TRBJ2-3
v_call: TRBV4-2
cdr3_nt: TGTGCCAGCAGCCCCCGACAGGGGGCTCTTTCAGATACGCAGTATTTT
cdr3_aa: CASSPRQGALSDTQYF

clone_size: few
d_call: TRBD2
j_call: TRBJ2-7
v_call: TRBV10-3
cdr3_nt: TGTGCCATCAGTGAGTCGCCTAGCGGGAACGAGCAGTACTTC
cdr3_aa: CAISESPSGNEQYF

clone_size: .
d_call: TRBD2
j_call: TRBJ2-7
v_call: TRBV18
cdr3_nt: TGTGCCAGCTCCCCGCAGCGGGAGGGCCTCCACGAGCAGTACTTC
cdr3_aa: CASSPQREGLHEQYF